Each of the 20 T cell receptor beta chains below was sequenced from the same sample in a study of vaccination effects on CD4 cells after COVID-19. No antigen has been identified for these receptors. Peptide-pool stimulation followed by sequencing identified expanded antigen-specific CD4+ clonotypes in the ViraFEST assay. Culturing for about 9 days preceded CD4+ T cell isolation. People in the vaccine group had not been infected with SARS-CoV-2 before, and their nucleocapsid antibodies were negative. Profiled with immunoSEQ multiplex PCR; TCRdb holds only in-frame clones, not every one. The data show 70,000 or so clones, around 79% seen once. This specimen consisted of CD4+ T cells from PBMCs cultured with SARS-CoV-2 spike peptides, obtained before COVID-19 vaccination. The receptors here all came from a human donor who received a COVID-19 vaccine.

The sample holds one count of this clone. This rearrangement joins TRBV11-2 to TRBJ2-1, with 9 bases identical to TRBD1. Losses at the gene ends were 4 bases for V and 4 bases for J; bases not matched to a gene: 8. The CDR3 consists of 16 residues. The V gene's germline CDR1 is SGHAT and CDR2 FQNNGV. CDR3 coding DNA: TGTGCCAGCAGCTCGTTCCGGGACAGGGATTACAATGAGCAGTTCTTC. Translation gives CASSSFRDRDYNEQFF.

The chain's CDR3 is CSVPGRETQYF. CDR3 DNA sequence: TGCAGTGTACCGGGGCGAGAGACCCAGTACTTC. The gene calls are TRBV20-1 and TRBJ2-5; the D gene could be TRBD1 or TRBD2 (5 bases each). Germline CDR1 reads DFQATT; CDR2 reads SNEGSKA (reference sequence). This CDR3 is built from 11 residues. Deletions cut 7 bases from V and 4 bases from J, with 10 bases between.

This chain uses TRBV7-2 with TRBJ1-5; tentatively, D is TRBD1 (6 bases). CDR3 length: 14 amino acids. V lost 4 bases, J lost 0 bases, and 7 bases lay in between. Looked up from germline, CDR1 is SGHTA and CDR2 is FQGNSA. DNA for the CDR3: TGTGCCAGCAGCTCGACAGGTAGCAATCAGCCCCAGCATTTT. This gives the protein CASSSTGSNQPQHF.

This clone has more than one count but fewer than ten. The rearrangement joins TRBV4-1 to TRBJ2-1, with 7 bases lining up with TRBD2. V lost 4 bases, J lost 3 bases, and 3 bases stayed unmatched. Germline values: CDR1 MGHRA, CDR2 YSYEKL. CDR3 length: 14 residues. CDR3 sequence (DNA): TGCGCCAGCAGCCTCGGGACTAACTACAATGAGCAGTTCTTC. Translation gives CASSLGTNYNEQFF.

The table lists this clone with a few counts. The J gene is TRBJ1-6, the V gene TRBV7-2, with D unclear. V was clipped by 1 base and J by 8 bases, with 12 bases between them. Germline CDR1 SGHTA, CDR2 FQGNSA. The CDR3 covers 15 residues. The CDR3 region is CASSLDSGEDSPLHF. CDR3 DNA sequence: TGTGCCAGCAGCTTAGATTCGGGAGAAGATTCACCCCTCCACTTT.

This clone was recorded a few times. The V and J genes are TRBV7-9 and TRBJ1-1; D is unresolved. Germline V CDR1 and CDR2: SEHNR, FQNEAQ (reference sequence). V was shortened by 5 bases and J by 9 bases, with 16 bases between the two germline ends. The CDR3 loop spans 13 amino acids. The CDR3 DNA sequence: TGTGCCAGCAGCCCGCAATACGGGAGCAAAGCTTTCTTT. Protein product: CASSPQYGSKAFF.

The chain has TRBV20-1 and TRBJ2-2; D is possibly TRBD2 (6 bases). From germline, CDR1 is DFQATT and CDR2 SNEGSKA (reference sequence). CDR3 length: 13 residues. Trimming cost V 3 bases and J 4 bases, with 9 bases left between them. The CDR3 region is CSASMGGTGELFF. The CDR3 DNA reads TGCAGTGCTAGTATGGGGGGCACCGGGGAGCTGTTTTTT.

The rearrangement uses TRBV7-9 and TRBJ2-5, with TRBD1 matching over 7 bases. Trimming removed 5 bases from V and 3 bases from J; junction bases left unmatched: 6. This CDR3 region has 14 residues. Germline assignment: CDR1 SEHNR and CDR2 FQNEAQ (reference sequence). The CDR3 bases are TGTGCCAGCAGCCCAAGGGACAGAGAAGAGACCCAGTACTTC. Translation: CASSPRDREETQYF.

This clone was counted a single time. The chain joins TRBV5-1 to TRBJ1-5; D call uncertain. Trimming removed 4 bases at V and 3 bases at J, with 8 bases between. The CDR3 totals 13 residues. The germline CDR1 and CDR2 sequences are SGHRS and YFSETQ. The CDR3 here is CASSPEANQPQHF. The DNA of the CDR3 is TGCGCCAGCAGCCCCGAGGCCAATCAGCCCCAGCATTTT.

The V and J genes are TRBV2 and TRBJ1-6, with D unclear. V was shortened by 2 bases and J by 9 bases, with 14 bases between the two germline ends. Germline loops: CDR1 SNHLY, CDR2 FYNNEI. The CDR3 has 15 residues. The CDR3 reads CASSELPMAGSPLHF. The CDR3 DNA follows: TGTGCCAGCAGTGAACTTCCCATGGCGGGTTCACCCCTCCACTTT.

The J gene is TRBJ1-1, the V gene TRBV5-6; unclear D gene. The CDR3 is 13 residues long. Germline V gene lookup returns CDR1 SGHDT and CDR2 YYEEEE. V gave up 0 bases and J gave up 5 bases, with 8 bases separating them. This CDR3 reads CASSLGAGTEAFF. The CDR3 bases are TGTGCCAGCAGCTTGGGGGCTGGTACTGAAGCTTTCTTT.

This clone appeared a few times. The chain recombines TRBV2 with TRBJ1-6; the D is unclear. The CDR3 sequence is 16 residues long. V was cut by 0 bases and J by 6 bases, with 12 bases left in between. Per germline, CDR1 SNHLY and CDR2 FYNNEI. The CDR3 bases are TGTGCCAGCAGTGAAGCGCGGGTGAGGGCTAATTCACCCCTCCACTTT. Translation gives CASSEARVRANSPLHF.

This sequence joins TRBV19 and TRBJ1-4; a possible D gene is TRBD1 (5 bases). V was clipped by 1 base and J by 8 bases, with 14 bases between them. CDR3 length: 15 amino acids. The germline V gene encodes CDR1 LNHDA and CDR2 SQIVND (reference sequence). In nucleotides, the CDR3 is TGTGCCAGTAGTATAGGAGCAGGGAGGGGAGAAAAACTGTTTTTT. This sequence encodes CASSIGAGRGEKLFF.

This clone was detected once. The CDR3 DNA is TGTGCCAGCAGCGTCCCCAGGGACGAGCAGTACGTC. Translated, it gives CASSVPRDEQYV. The chain couples TRBV9 to TRBJ2-7; D possibly corresponds to TRBD1 (5 bases). CDR1 and CDR2 from the germline V gene are SGDLS and YYNGEE. CDR3 length equals 12 residues. V lost 2 bases and J lost 5, with 8 bases in between.

This rearrangement joins TRBV24-1 to TRBJ2-7; 9 positions match TRBD1. Germline V CDR1 and CDR2: KGHDR, SFDVKD. The V and J ends lost 8 bases and 0 bases, in that order; junction bases with no gene match: 22. The CDR3 loop spans 20 amino acids. The CDR3 region is CATKTGGRVQRGPSSYEQYV. In nucleotides, the CDR3 is TGTGCCACCAAAACAGGGGGCAGAGTGCAGAGGGGCCCTAGCTCCTACGAGCAGTACGTC.

This chain joins TRBV2 and TRBJ2-3; D ambiguous. Germline values: CDR1 SNHLY, CDR2 FYNNEI. The germline V and J ends were trimmed by 6 bases and 2 bases, with 6 bases remaining between them. The CDR3 consists of 12 residues. The CDR3 here is CASRPVTDTQYF. CDR3 coding DNA: TGTGCCAGCAGACCTGTCACAGATACGCAGTATTTT.

The chain recombines TRBV28 with TRBJ1-4, with unresolved D. This CDR3 is 11 amino acids long. Germline-derived CDR1 and CDR2 are MDHEN and SYDVKM. The V end was cut by 6 bases, the J end by 5 bases, with 4 bases between. The CDR3 sequence is CASRENEKLFF. CDR3 in DNA: TGTGCCAGCAGGGAAAATGAAAAACTGTTTTTT.

This rearrangement joins TRBV7-8 to TRBJ2-1; 7 bases map to TRBD1. The V and J ends lost 7 bases and 8 bases, in that order; junction bases with no gene match: 17. This CDR3 has 16 residues. Looked up from germline, CDR1 is SGHVS and CDR2 is FQNEAQ. This CDR3 is CASKAEGALFSDEQFF. CDR3 bases: TGTGCCAGCAAGGCCGAGGGGGCTCTTTTCTCCGATGAGCAGTTCTTC. Full variable domain (outside the CDR3, taken from reference TRBV7-8 and TRBJ2-1): GAGVSQSPRYKVAKRGQDVALRCDPISGHVSLFWYQQALGQGPEFLTYFQNEAQLDKSGLPSDRFFAERPEGSVSTLKIQRTQQEDSAVYLCASKAEGALFSDEQFFGPGTRLTVL.

The chain is built from TRBV2 and TRBJ2-1; TRBD1 agrees at 9 bases. The CDR3 extends over 17 amino acids. CDR1 is SNHLY and CDR2 is FYNNEI in the germline V gene. After removal of 3 bases from V and 6 bases from J, the junction contained 12 bases not matched to a gene. The DNA of the CDR3 is TGTGCCAGCAGTGATCTGGGTGGGACAGGGAGAGTCAATGAGCAGTTCTTC. The encoded protein is CASSDLGGTGRVNEQFF.

The rearrangement links TRBV11-2 to TRBJ2-5; possible D gene TRBD2, 6 bases. The CDR3 covers 17 residues. With 5 bases removed from V and 2 bases from J, the gap between germline ends came to 21 bases. Germline CDR1 reads SGHAT; CDR2 reads FQNNGV. CDR3 DNA sequence: TGTGCCAGCAGCCTAAAATCGATCCGGGAGCTTCAAGAGACCCAGTACTTC. Protein: CASSLKSIRELQETQYF. Full variable domain (missing parts from reference TRBV11-2 and TRBJ2-5): EAGVAQSPRYKIIEKRQSVAFWCNPISGHATLYWYQQILGQGPKLLIQFQNNGVVDDSQLPKDRFSAERLKGVDSTLKIQPAKLEDSAVYLCASSLKSIRELQETQYFGPGTRLLVL.